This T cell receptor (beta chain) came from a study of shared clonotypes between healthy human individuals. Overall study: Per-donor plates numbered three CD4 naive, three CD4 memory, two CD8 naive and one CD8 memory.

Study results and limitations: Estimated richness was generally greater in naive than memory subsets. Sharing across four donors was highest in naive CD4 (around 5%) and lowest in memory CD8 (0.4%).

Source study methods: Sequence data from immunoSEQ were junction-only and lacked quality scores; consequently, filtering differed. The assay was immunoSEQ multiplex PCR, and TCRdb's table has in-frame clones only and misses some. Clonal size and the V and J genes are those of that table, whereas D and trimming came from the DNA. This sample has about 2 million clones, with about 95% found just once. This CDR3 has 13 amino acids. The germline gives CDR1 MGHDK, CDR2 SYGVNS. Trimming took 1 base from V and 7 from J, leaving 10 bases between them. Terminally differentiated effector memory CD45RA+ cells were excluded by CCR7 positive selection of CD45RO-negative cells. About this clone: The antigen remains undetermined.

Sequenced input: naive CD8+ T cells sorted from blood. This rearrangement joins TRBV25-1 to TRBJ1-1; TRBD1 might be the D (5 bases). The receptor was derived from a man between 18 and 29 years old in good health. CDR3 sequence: CASSEWGDGEAFF. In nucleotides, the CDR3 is TGTGCCAGCAGTGAATGGGGGGATGGTGAAGCTTTCTTT.